This TCR beta chain was identified in a study of T cells in Graves' hyperthyroidism and ophthalmopathy. Study results and caveats: Researchers found most expanded thyroid clonotypes above 0.001 in blood as well.

Subjects with ophthalmopathy showed a Clinical Activity Score no lower than 3, a NOSPECS grade no lower than 4, and a duration shorter than 3 months. Using more than 7.5 ml of fresh peripheral blood, PBMCs were prepared. Germline lookup yields CDR1 LGHNA and CDR2 YNFKEQ. The CDR3 length is 16 residues. Between the trimmed V and J ends, which lost 0 bases and 4 bases, there was a span of 16 bases. RNA transcripts were the template for amplifying TCR beta CDR3 regions. Carried out on the TCR CDR3, a first-round RT-PCR used the HTBI primer set. TCRdb re-called the multiplex PCR reads through MiXCR, storing one row per CDR3 protein. Of under 350,000 distinct CDR3 sequences listed, approximately 15% are singletons. The sample holds a few counts of this clonotype. Its specificity is not known.

The genes are TRBV4-2 and TRBJ2-7; possible D gene TRBD1, 7 bases. Specimen: blood. The receptor's source is a woman aged 55-69 years with Graves' ophthalmopathy. DNA of the CDR3: TGTGCCAGCAGCCAAGAGAGTGGGCAGGGGGGATACGAGCAGTACTTC. Translating it yields CASSQESGQGGYEQYF.